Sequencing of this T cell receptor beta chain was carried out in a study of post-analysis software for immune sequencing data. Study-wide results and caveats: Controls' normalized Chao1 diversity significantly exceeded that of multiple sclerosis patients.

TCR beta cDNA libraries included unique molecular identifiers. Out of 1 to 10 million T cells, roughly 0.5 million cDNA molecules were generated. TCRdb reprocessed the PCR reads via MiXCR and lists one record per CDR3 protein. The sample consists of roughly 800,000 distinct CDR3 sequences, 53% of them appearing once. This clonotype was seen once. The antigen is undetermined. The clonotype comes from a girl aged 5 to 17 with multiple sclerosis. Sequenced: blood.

The chain's CDR3 is CASSFPGGTPGSDEQYF. CDR3 nucleotides: TGTGCCAGCAGCTTTCCCGGCGGGACCCCGGGGAGTGACGAGCAGTACTTC. This chain connects TRBV21-1 to TRBJ2-4; TRBD1 is taken as the D call from the table, unchecked against the DNA. With the DNA end fitting TRBJ2-7 better, the J assignment may be wrong. TRBV21-1 is labeled a pseudogene. This CDR3 contains 17 residues.